Described below is a single TCR beta chain sequence and its context. Its specificity is unknown. The data are from a study of cytomegalovirus exposure and HLA in healthy donors. General study points: Sequencing depth roughly uniform across donors was assumed in presence/absence analyses. Earlier findings revealed that most TCR beta V segments proved productive either about 90% or about 30% of the time. Further analysis, carried out later, found HLA-associated TCR beta chains more clonally expanded than equally common other chains. TRBV6-2, TRBV6-3 and some other V segments were unresolvable in 87-base-pair reads.

The CDR3 spans 15 residues. V lost 2 bases and J lost 2; bases outside the gene matches: 4. Germline assignment: CDR1 SGHRS and CDR2 YFSETQ. Primers included in the PCR were 60 Vbeta and 13 Jbeta primers. Using immunoSEQ multiplex PCR, the repertoire was profiled, and TCRdb retains in-frame clones only, with some absent. The profile shows 240,000 or so clones, about 86% of them singletons. V and J are TRBV5-1 and TRBJ2-1; 7 bases line up with TRBD1. The source is a woman in her sixties in good health and CMV-seropositive. What was sequenced was PBMCs. CDR3 loop: CASSLGGQTYNEQFF. The CDR3 nucleotides are TGCGCCAGCAGCTTAGGGGGACAGACCTACAATGAGCAGTTCTTC.